What follows is one T cell receptor beta chain and its context. Its antigen is still unknown. The primer mix had 60 Vbeta and 13 Jbeta primers. Assay used: immunoSEQ multiplex PCR; TCRdb lists only in-frame clones, some missing. The sample includes under 200,000 clones, under 90% of them seen just once. These data come from a study of cytomegalovirus exposure and HLA in healthy donors. Regarding the study as a whole: A link between a missense DCLRE1C variant and TCR beta V- and J-gene trimming emerged from a later analysis.

V was trimmed by 6 bases and J by 4 bases, leaving 17 bases between them. Germline V lookup: CDR1 KGHSH, CDR2 LQKENI. This CDR3 spans 15 amino acids. The chain combines TRBV18 with TRBJ2-3, with TRBD2 as a possible D gene (5 bases). The clonotype originates from a man aged 30 to 45 in good health and CMV-seronegative. Sequenced sample: PBMCs. CDR3 nucleotides: TGTGCCAGCTCGCTTGACCCTACGAGGGCAGATACGCAGTATTTT. As protein: CASSLDPTRADTQYF.